This record concerns one TCR beta chain sequence. Authors of the study amplified TCR beta CDR3 regions from RNA transcripts. First-round RT-PCR targeting the TCR CDR3 was performed with the HTBI primer set. TCRdb processed the multiplex PCR reads anew with MiXCR; each CDR3 protein has one entry. Here the sample spans 400,000 or so distinct CDR3 sequences, more than 12% being singletons. CDR3 length: 14 amino acids. The germline V gene encodes CDR1 MDHEN and CDR2 SYDVKM. V lost 5 bases, J lost 7 bases, and 15 bases lay in between. The data derive from a study of T cells in Graves' hyperthyroidism and ophthalmopathy. PBMCs came from 10 ml fresh peripheral blood.

The source is a man aged 50 or older with Graves' ophthalmopathy. The chain is built from TRBV28 and TRBJ2-1; D may be TRBD2 (5 bases). The specimen was blood. Here the CDR3 DNA reads TGTGCCAGCAGTCCCAAAGGACTCATTAATGAGCAGTTCTTC. Its protein product is CASSPKGLINEQFF. Combining the CDR3 with reference TRBV28 and TRBJ2-1 gives the whole variable domain DVKVTQSSRYLVKRTGEKVFLECVQDMDHENMFWYRQDPGLGLRLIYFSYDVKMKEKGDIPEGYSVSREKKERFSLILESASTNQTSMYLCASSPKGLINEQFFGPGTRLTVL.